The T cell receptor (beta chain) described here comes from a study of T cells after yellow fever vaccination. Study-wide background: Preparation of the low-cell-number fractions used SMART-Seq v4 Ultra Low Input.

Trimming stripped 3 bases from V and 3 bases from J, with 3 bases between. Germline CDR1 and CDR2: MGHDK and SYGVNS. The CDR3 extends over 11 amino acids. The table lists this clonotype with a few counts. TCRdb independently ran MiXCR on the 5' RACE reads; one entry per CDR3 protein. The table has roughly 74,000 distinct CDR3 sequences, approximately 7% seen once. This TCR was sampled from a man between 18 and 35 years old who received the YFV17D yellow fever vaccine. This rearrangement joins TRBV25-1 to TRBJ2-7; D is unclear. The sequences come from CD8+ T cells sorted from PBMCs, collected about 5 days after the first yellow fever vaccination. The CDR3 nucleotides are TGTGCCAGCAGTGATTACTACGAGCAGTACTTC. Translating it yields CASSDYYEQYF.